This note documents a single T cell receptor beta chain sequence. The source of the sample is a study of blood T cell repertoires in COVID-19. Study background: Both acute and convalescent COVID-19 samples were obtained from the United States, Italy and Spain. From T cells, B-cell-depleted T cells, or PBMCs came the material, which was cDNA or gDNA.

Per the original data handling: Amplification from reference gene primers served as the basis for estimated nucleated cell counts. Here immunoSEQ multiplex PCR was the method, and the copy in TCRdb shows in-frame clones only, minus some. D and trimming were read from the DNA, whereas the V and J calls and clone size are those reported in that table. This sample yields about 170,000 clones, of which roughly 80% are seen a single time; about 11% belongs to the top ten. The CDR3 length is 13 residues. The ends were cut back, 8 bases at V and 7 bases at J, with 17 bases in the middle. From germline, CDR1 is LNHDA and CDR2 SQIVND (reference sequence).

Material: peripheral blood. The sequence derives from a man between 65 and 79 years old with active or convalescent COVID-19. The V call is TRBV19, the J call TRBJ1-1; D possibly corresponds to TRBD1 (6 bases). CDR3: CASATGPEREAFF. CDR3 DNA sequence: TGTGCCAGTGCAACAGGGCCGGAACGTGAAGCTTTCTTT.